The sequence of this T cell receptor (beta chain) was determined in a study of cytomegalovirus exposure and HLA in healthy donors (dated by TCRdb to the late 2010s). Regarding the study in general: An earlier analysis of some 550 of the donors reported approximately 300 Gb of sequence data and about 100 million unique TCR beta sequences from 190 million or so T cells. About 330 gigabases of sequencing data and around 85 million unique TCR sequences made up an early release that covered approximately 650 HLA-typed donors. Of the roughly 430 genotyped donors, 65% to 90% fell in the genetic ancestry cluster associated with self-reported Caucasian donors. The aim of the study was to test whether cataloging public T cell receptors could identify signatures of past pathogen exposure. The study used immunosequencing to profile the T cell repertoires of several hundred subjects and linked those repertoires to cytomegalovirus serostatus. A separate validation cohort of 100 to 150 different subjects was used in addition to the roughly 720-subject first cohort. The study combined high-throughput TCR immunosequencing, statistical association of individual TCRs with disease status, and machine learning to predict cytomegalovirus infection status. To study patterns of TCR occurrence, a later analysis re-analyzed previously published TCR beta repertoires from 666 donors and added high-resolution HLA genotyping. In the later analysis, no new phenotypic data were used to find candidate immune exposures; instead, reliance was placed on TCR beta sequences and their occurrence across donors. An earlier analysis of 587 of the donors used high-throughput TCR beta sequencing to judge whether each TCR beta V gene segment behaved as functional or pseudogenic. Donor age, sex, ethnicity and CMV serostatus were compiled alongside the repertoire data. A later genetic analysis took genome-wide SNP genotypes for about 55% of the 666 donors and used that subset as a discovery cohort. Every discovery cohort repertoire had been produced on one sequencing platform. Class I and class II HLA loci were covered by the typing at four-digit resolution. The number of donors typed differed by locus, with roughly 620-640 for A, B, C, DRB1 and DQB1, roughly 520 for DQA1, about 610 for DPA1, and under 490 for DPB1. A few DR-DQ haplotypes were treated as single units for association and clustering because of strong linkage in the cohort. Among around 400 genotyped donors of the cohort, an average of roughly 230,000 unique TCR beta nucleotide sequences was sequenced per donor, of which about 19% were non-productive.

The paper's findings and limits, for the study overall: While some public TCRs were present in many individuals, most TCR sequences turned up only very rarely across donors. Assigning TCR associations to individual alleles was difficult when HLA alleles, especially DR and DQ, strongly co-occurred. About 15 rarely observed V segments, including chromosome 9 orphons, were excluded from the earlier analysis of 550 to 700 of the donors because counts were too low. The 87-base-pair reads could not distinguish some IMGT-functional V segments, including TRBV6-2 and TRBV6-3, so those segments were excluded. Broadly in line with IMGT annotations, most TCR beta V segments showed up in productive rearrangements about 90% or about 30% of the time in an earlier analysis of around 550 of the donors. In a later analysis, TCR association rates were found to vary across HLA loci, with the most associated TCRs seen for DRB1 alleles and the fewest for HLA-C alleles. V-gene and J-gene trimming of TCR beta chains was associated with a missense DCLRE1C variant in a later genetic analysis, and the association was replicated in an independent cohort. The authors suggested that the approach could potentially be extended to other disease states and immunological phenotypes. The only immune exposure information available for the cohort was CMV serostatus. Because HLA typing was unavailable for some donors at each locus, only the typed subset was used in association tests. A later analysis associated about 17,000 TCR beta sequences with specific HLA alleles at a false discovery rate of 0.05. In both the original and validation cohorts, the classifier was reported to diagnose cytomegalovirus status with high specificity and sensitivity. A later analysis reported that several top co-occurrence clusters appeared linked to parvovirus B19, influenza, CMV and Epstein-Barr virus. Roughly uniform sequencing depth across donors was assumed in presence/absence analyses, although this assumption may not hold. A few of the identified cytomegalovirus-associated TCR beta chains were confirmed in vitro to be specific for cytomegalovirus antigens. Compared with equally common non-associated chains, HLA-associated TCR beta chains in a later analysis were more clonally expanded and had lower generation probabilities. A later analysis found that most CMV-associated TCR beta chains appeared HLA-restricted, with HLA associations seemingly driven largely by CMV exposure. According to a later genetic analysis, donors in an Asian-associated ancestry cluster had fewer N-insertions in productive TCRs than the approximately 700-donor mean. A further reported finding was that TCR beta sequences accurately predicted the HLA-A and HLA-B alleles for most subjects in the first cohort. A cluster of highly shared sequence variants was judged likely to be a technical artifact of the sequencing pipeline. The study gave a list of under 200 TCR beta chains associated with cytomegalovirus. Linkage disequilibrium might explain the correlated functional status among segregating V segments, but an unknown experimental factor could not be excluded. Only TCR beta chains were sequenced in this cohort, and the absence of alpha or paired-chain data limited detectable features.

In the case of this clone: Its antigen has not been determined. The sample holds no much larger clone one base away, and base qualities are not on file.

The germline V gene (reference sequence) sets CDR1 to MNHEY and CDR2 to SMNVEV. The CDR3, cysteine through phenylalanine, is 15 amino acids long. The kept DNA is CDR3 alone, 45 bases in frame from the first base. Trimming at the junction amounts to 3 bases on V and 5 bases on J, and the germline ends lie 11 bases apart. The library was prepared using the immunoSEQ multiplex PCR assay. For the multiplex PCR, a mixture combining 60 forward primers for TCR Vbeta segments and 13 reverse primers for TCR Jbeta segments was used. The CDR3 region of rearranged TCR beta genes was amplified from genomic DNA with a multiplex PCR assay. The Illumina HiSeq System was used to sequence the amplified TCR beta libraries as 87-base-pair reads. The authors processed their data as follows. A later analysis tallied some 79 million unique TCR beta chains across the 666 repertoires, and about 10 million of those chains were shared by two or more donors. To remove PCR and sequencing errors, raw reads were error-corrected and collapsed into unique sequences using a nearest-neighbor algorithm that merged closely related sequences. Alignment of CDR3 sequences to IMGT reference sequences was used to assign V, D and J gene segments. For a sequence to be retained, a match of at least six nucleotides to both a V gene segment and a J gene segment was required. Rearrangements were classified as productive when the CDR3 lacked stop codons and remained in frame with V and J, and all other rearrangements were classified as non-productive. CDR3 was defined according to IMGT convention as the region running from the second conserved V-encoded cysteine to the conserved J-encoded phenylalanine. The earlier analysis of approximately 500 of the donors excluded sequences that lacked an unambiguous match to a single V gene segment. An earlier analysis of roughly 590 of the donors called V segments functional above 56.7% productive rearrangements and segregating when the between-donor standard deviation exceeded 5%. A statistical classification framework was built for diagnosing cytomegalovirus status from the catalog of TCR beta chain sequences. A later analysis assigned V and J genes by comparing TCR nucleotide sequences with IMGT/GENE-DB human TR gene sequences. In a later analysis, CDR3 sequences and most-parsimonious VDJ recombination scenarios were assigned using the TCRdist pipeline. In a later analysis, every TCR beta chain was defined by the combination of its CDR3 amino acid sequence and its V-gene family, and reads without a unique V-gene family were dropped. To address suspected cross-contamination and a sequencing artifact, a later analysis removed 550 to 750 highly shared, low-generation-probability nucleotide sequences. In a later analysis, a clonal expansion index for each public chain was calculated from normalized within-repertoire ranks of inferred template counts. In a later analysis, generation probabilities were computed with a VDJ recombination model fitted to out-of-frame rearrangements, and the resulting probabilities were checked against IGoR. In a later analysis, hypergeometric tests were used to score TCR-TCR, TCR-HLA and TCR-CMV co-occurrence, with a repertoire-size bias correction applied to TCR pairs. To estimate false discovery rates, a later analysis permuted the HLA or CMV assignments 20 times. A later analysis grouped co-occurring TCRs with DBSCAN, adding TCRdist sequence similarity when clustering within HLA-allele-positive subsets. For co-occurrence clustering, repertoires with fewer than 30,000 or more than 120,000 public chains were excluded, along with four to six repertoires with anomalous nucleotide sharing. What TCRdb holds here is the immuneACCESS table cut down to in-frame rearrangements. Part of the clones is not present; checked against another copy, under half of the missing clones reflect an unresolved V gene, and the others are unexplained. D and trimming were read from the DNA, whereas the V and J calls and clone size are those reported in that table. The sample profile shows around 140,000 clones; about 80% of them were found once. Of the sample, 4.5% to 5.5% falls within the top ten clones.

The cohort was made up of 666 healthy bone marrow donors. Cohort members were all nominally healthy when sampled, although unrecorded immune exposures were likely present. The donor was CMV seronegative and belonged to the group of 352 seronegative cohort members. Each donor provided a peripheral blood sample, and peripheral blood mononuclear cells were used for TCR beta sequencing. Genomic DNA extraction from the blood cell samples was performed with the Qiagen DNeasy Blood Extraction Kit. Specimen: PBMCs. This receptor chain uses TRBV27 and TRBJ1-6; no D gene can be assigned with confidence. This TCR came from a man aged 40-49 years in good health and CMV-seronegative. DNA sequence: TGTGCCAGCAGTTTTACGAGTAGTAATAATTCACCCCTCCACTTT. Its protein is CASSFTSSNNSPLHF.